This T cell receptor beta chain was observed in a study of blood T cells in healthy people across ages. In the study overall: About one barcoded TCR beta cDNA was captured per two T cells.

The CDR3 has 14 residues. Germline CDR1 and CDR2: ENHRY and SYGVKD. V dropped 5 bases and J dropped 4; count of bases not matched to a gene: 5. As regards this clonotype: Its antigen remains unknown.

Study-wide points: Long-lived and aged donors differed, with more naive CD4+ cells and higher diversity in the long-lived.

Together with a sample-barcoded 5' primer, a J-beta primer mix was included in a second PCR lasting about 6 to 12 cycles. TCRdb passed the 5' RACE reads through MiXCR, listing each CDR3 protein once. The repertoire consists of 500,000 to 650,000 distinct CDR3 sequences, with over 25% occurring once and the leading ten covering approximately 3.6%. A further study also used this sample, focusing on T cells of mothers and their children. According to that study: Maternal samples each gave over 8 million TCR beta CDR3 reads, and child samples some 2.8 million each. T cell clones that were persistent and microchimeric went undetected.

This rearrangement joins TRBV10-3 to TRBJ2-5, with 9 bases fitting TRBD2. Sequencing was carried out using blood. The TCR was taken from a boy aged 2 to 10 in good health. This chain's CDR3 is CAISLAGRRETQYF. CDR3 coding DNA: TGTGCCATCAGTCTAGCGGGGAGGAGAGAGACCCAGTACTTC.